This T cell receptor beta chain was found in a study of neurological immune-mediated disorders. This clonotype was recorded many times. This sample's time point: longitudinal time-point 2. In germline, CDR1 is SQVTM, CDR2 ANQGSEA. CDR3 length equals 13 residues. Trimming at V came to 6 bases and at J to 2 bases, leaving 1 base not matched to a gene. TCRdb re-called the 5' RACE reads through MiXCR, storing one row per CDR3 protein. Among about 66,000 distinct CDR3 sequences listed, about 8.9% were seen once. This receptor was obtained from a man under 40 in good health. The sequencing input was PBMCs. The rearrangement joins TRBV29-1 to TRBJ2-7, with TRBD2 matching 13 bases. The chain's CDR3 is CSVGTSGTYEQYF. Here the CDR3 DNA reads TGCAGCGTCGGGACTAGCGGGACCTACGAGCAGTACTTC.